This paragraph reports one T cell receptor beta chain. As originally analysed: From reference gene primer amplification, estimates of nucleated cell counts were derived. Profiled with immunoSEQ multiplex PCR; TCRdb holds only in-frame clones, not every one. The V and J calls and clone size come from that table; D and trimming were worked out from the DNA. The sample lists more than 200,000 clones; about nine tenths were seen once. The data stem from a study of blood T cell repertoires in COVID-19. Study-level background: The United States, Italy and Spain supplied acute and convalescent COVID-19 samples.

Trimming cost V 4 bases and J 0 bases, with 13 bases left between them. The CDR3 sequence is 16 residues long. Germline values: CDR1 SGHNT, CDR2 YENEEA. V and J are TRBV11-3 and TRBJ1-3, with D perhaps matching TRBD1 (6 bases). The sample taken for sequencing was peripheral blood. The sequence came from a woman in her 30s with COVID-19, enrolled during active disease. In DNA form, the CDR3 reads TGTGCCAGCAGCTCCAGGGGCTTCACCTCTGGAAACACCATATATTTT. Translation gives CASSSRGFTSGNTIYF.